Reported below is one TCR beta chain. Its antigen is unknown. Vbeta (60) and Jbeta (13) primers were used in the PCR. Clones were sequenced by immunoSEQ multiplex PCR, and TCRdb holds only the in-frame ones, with some missing. The sample lists 55,000 to 80,000 clones; 85% to 90% were seen once. The sample comes from a study of cytomegalovirus exposure and HLA in healthy donors. Overall study findings and caveats: Most TCR beta V segments were productive about 90% or about 30% of the time in an earlier analysis. CMV serostatus was the sole immune exposure data available.

The TCR comes from a female donor in good health and CMV-seronegative. The specimen sequenced was PBMCs.

The CDR3 DNA reads as TGTGCCAGCAGCAGTCCCGGGACAGGGTCCATAGGAAACACCATATATTTT. Amino acid sequence: CASSSPGTGSIGNTIYF. The chain recombines TRBV7-9 with TRBJ1-3; 9 bases map to TRBD1. There are 17 residues in the CDR3. J gave up 4 bases and V 5 bases, and 12 bases lay outside the gene matches. Germline CDR1 reads SEHNR; CDR2 reads FQNEAQ (reference sequence).